This is a list of T cell receptor beta chains from one sample in a study of CD4 T cells in relation to SARS-CoV-2 and coronaviruses. For these TCRs, the target antigens are not known. The protocol was immunoSEQ multiplex PCR, while the TCRdb copy is restricted to in-frame clones and leaves out a portion. The profile covers about 36,000 clones, with about four fifths appearing a single time and more than 6% taken by the ten largest. Sequenced material: naive CD4+ T cells from PBMCs, cultured in vitro. These receptors were taken from an adult with COVID-19. Both conserved end residues are trimmed from each CDR3. The order of the fields is J gene, clone size, V gene, CDR3 protein. Rows give clone size only sometimes, using once, few, many, or a class for an expanded clone.

TRBJ2-1	NA	TRBV2	ASKSPGRSSYNEQF
TRBJ2-5	NA	TRBV7-2	ASSLVTDQETQY
TRBJ2-7	NA	TRBV28	ASSLRQGHTVLSYEQY
TRBJ2-5	NA	TRBV10-1	ASSEGHQETQY
TRBJ2-3	once	TRBV7-6	ASSPGTGGTDTQY
TRBJ2-2	NA	TRBV18	ASSLGAGNTGELF
TRBJ2-5	NA	TRBV24-1	ATSHPGQETQY
TRBJ2-1	NA	TRBV6-2/TRBV6-3	ASSYAGEYNEQF
TRBJ2-7	NA	TRBV18	ASSPSLAGLNEQY
TRBJ2-7	NA	TRBV3-1/TRBV3-2	ASSHPTGEQY
TRBJ1-2	once	TRBV19	ASSIGSGLIANYGYT
TRBJ2-1	NA	TRBV5-4	ASSLSQGGSSYNEQF
TRBJ2-6	NA	TRBV11-3	ASSLGGSGANVLT
TRBJ1-5	few	TRBV28	ASSLRQFGPQH
TRBJ1-4	NA	TRBV5-1	ASSPPLTGPNEKLF
TRBJ2-7	NA	TRBV9	ASSVGTRSEQY
TRBJ2-1	NA	TRBV5-1	ASSPLGGGGNEQF
TRBJ2-5	NA	TRBV30	AWSVDNEETQY
TRBJ2-3	NA	TRBV7-9	ASSLGREGPPDTQY
TRBJ1-2	few	TRBV7-9	ASSLGRIYGYT
TRBJ2-1	NA	TRBV7-9	ASSSTSGRVNEQF
TRBJ2-1	NA	TRBV10-3	AIRASGYNEQF
TRBJ2-1	once	TRBV6-5	ASTRGREQF
TRBJ2-7	once	TRBV5-5	ASSFSSGRASLEQY
TRBJ2-2	few	TRBV9	ASSVAVQTSPGELF
TRBJ2-1	NA	TRBV15	ATNTLAGYNEQF
TRBJ1-2	NA	TRBV2	ASSEGGSLYYGYT
TRBJ2-3	NA	TRBV28	ASSEGQADTDTQY
TRBJ1-5	NA	TRBV4-1	ASSQVTGYNSNQPQH
TRBJ2-2	NA	TRBV5-1	ASSLDVRDTGELF
TRBJ1-5	NA	TRBV6-1	ASSEIRDRRFNQPQH
TRBJ2-2	NA	TRBV5-4	ASSLSWDRASNTGELF
TRBJ1-5	NA	TRBV27	ASSSGQGAYNQPQH
TRBJ2-1	NA	TRBV7-3	ASSLRPANEQF
TRBJ1-1	NA	TRBV7-9	ASSPGGGAGATEAF
TRBJ2-7	NA	TRBV4-1	ASSHPGQGNEQY
TRBJ1-5	NA	TRBV28	ASTLNKSLPQH
TRBJ1-3	NA	TRBV28	ASSLSGGGNTIY
TRBJ2-7	once	TRBV6-5	ASRRSYEQY
TRBJ2-4	NA	TRBV9	ASSVATRVSNKNIQY
TRBJ1-1	NA	TRBV5-4	ASSRGGTGGTEAF
TRBJ1-5	NA	TRBV18	ASSPSTGVAQPQH
TRBJ1-1	NA	TRBV19	ASSIPNMNTEAF
TRBJ2-3	once	TRBV28	ASNSGPSTDTQY
TRBJ2-1	NA	TRBV5-1	ASRSLAGSYNEQF
TRBJ2-1	NA	TRBV7-2	ASRDSRAYNEQF
TRBJ2-7	NA	TRBV7-2	ASSTTSGGYEQY
TRBJ2-3	NA	TRBV24-1	ATSDPIPGGADTQY
TRBJ2-1	NA	TRBV7-8	ASSPRDRAFLREVGQF
TRBJ1-5	NA	TRBV7-3	ASSRGRGGRNQPQH